This T cell receptor beta chain was captured by sequencing in a study of blood T cell repertoires in COVID-19. About the research overall: Whether acute or convalescent, the COVID-19 samples came from the United States, Italy and Spain.

Sequenced by immunoSEQ multiplex PCR; TCRdb stores in-frame clones only, minus some. The sample records approximately 300,000 clones, roughly nine tenths being singletons. The CDR3 loop spans 15 amino acids. CDR1 MDHEN and CDR2 SYDVKM come from the germline V gene. The V and J ends lost 8 bases and 8 bases, in that order; junction bases with no gene match: 12. The study assigned cohorts using participant-reported clinical history. This TCR was sampled from a woman aged 25 to 39 who had recovered from COVID-19. The material sequenced was PBMCs or T cells enriched from blood (not recorded which). V and J are TRBV28 and TRBJ2-1; 10 bases align to TRBD2. The CDR3 here is CASSSSGGGLDEQFF. In nucleotides, the CDR3 is TGTGCCAGCTCCTCTAGCGGGGGAGGTTTGGATGAGCAGTTCTTC.